This is a list of T cell receptor beta chains from one sample in a study of memory CD4+ T cells and cytomegalovirus serostatus. The data were produced by immunoSEQ multiplex PCR, yet TCRdb's version contains in-frame clones alone and is incomplete. The table lists about 64,000 clones, approximately 77% of them singletons. Sequences were obtained from memory CD4+ T cells from blood. Every receptor here comes from an adult in good health and CMV-seronegative. Both conserved end residues are trimmed from each CDR3. D genes are given only for firm matches. Clone size is stated in some rows and not others, as once, few, many or a class when expanded.

TRBD1,TRBV28,once,ASSPGQGASTEAF
-,TRBV6-5,-,ASSFYDRETQY
-,TRBV18,-,ASSPPPPGMMF
TRBD1,TRBV7-2,once,ASSLDRGPYGYT
TRBD2,TRBV7-2,once,ASSLAATSGSVTYEQY
-,TRBV2,-,ASKENTEAF
-,TRBV7-3,few,ASSLDASGKANTGELF
-,TRBV27,-,ASNGRYTEAF
TRBD1,TRBV5-1,-,ASSPGGTGWWNGYT
TRBD2,TRBV28,-,ASSLSGEADTQY
-,TRBV18,-,ASSARDGNTEAF
-,TRBV10-2,-,ASMDARNTEAF
-,TRBV4-1,-,ASSQSRDPVSTDTQY
-,TRBV28,-,ASSPPQTVADTQY
-,TRBV7-3,once,ASSSDIVGANVLT
-,TRBV5-1,-,ASSPELGTGELF
-,TRBV5-1,-,ASSLAQGIGEQF
-,TRBV30,-,AWRDPYAGYT
TRBD2,TRBV7-2,-,ASSQFSAGGAYEQY
TRBD1,TRBV18,-,ASSPQGAAIRSGNTIY
-,TRBV5-4,-,ASSLGLERRGTEAF
-,TRBV11-1,-,ASSLGGRPYEQY